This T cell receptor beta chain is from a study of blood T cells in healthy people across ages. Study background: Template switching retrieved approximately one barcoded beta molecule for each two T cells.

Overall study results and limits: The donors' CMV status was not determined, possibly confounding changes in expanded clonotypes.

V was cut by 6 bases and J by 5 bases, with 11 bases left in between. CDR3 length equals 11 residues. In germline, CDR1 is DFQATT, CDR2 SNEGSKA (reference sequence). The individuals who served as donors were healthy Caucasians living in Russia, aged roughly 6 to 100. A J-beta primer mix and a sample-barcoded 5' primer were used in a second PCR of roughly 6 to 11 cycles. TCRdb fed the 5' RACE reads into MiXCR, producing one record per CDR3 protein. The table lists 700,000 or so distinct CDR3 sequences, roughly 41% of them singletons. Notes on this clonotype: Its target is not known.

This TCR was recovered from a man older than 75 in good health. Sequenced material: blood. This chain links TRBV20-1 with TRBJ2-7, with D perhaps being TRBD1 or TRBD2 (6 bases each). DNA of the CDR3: TGCAGTGCCCTCGGGGGCCACGAGCAGTACTTC. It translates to CSALGGHEQYF.